This record concerns one T cell receptor (beta chain) sequence. This sample was included in a study of T cell changes during pregnancy in multiple sclerosis. V was pared by 1 base and J by 5 bases, with 10 bases of the junction left unmatched. Germline CDR1 reads SGHNT; CDR2 reads YYREEE (reference sequence). CDR3 length equals 16 residues. Sequenced by immunoSEQ multiplex PCR; TCRdb stores in-frame clones only, minus some. This table has about 83,000 clones, roughly nine tenths appearing once. The specimen comprised PBMCs, sampled in the first trimester of pregnancy. The V gene is TRBV5-4, the J gene TRBJ2-7; 9 positions agree with TRBD2. The receptor was isolated from a female donor in good health, serving as a control in a pregnancy study. Some clones in this sample may be carry-over from other donors' samples. The CDR3 spells CASSLLPSGNLDEQYF. CDR3 DNA sequence: TGTGCCAGCAGCTTGTTGCCTAGCGGGAATCTCGACGAGCAGTACTTC.